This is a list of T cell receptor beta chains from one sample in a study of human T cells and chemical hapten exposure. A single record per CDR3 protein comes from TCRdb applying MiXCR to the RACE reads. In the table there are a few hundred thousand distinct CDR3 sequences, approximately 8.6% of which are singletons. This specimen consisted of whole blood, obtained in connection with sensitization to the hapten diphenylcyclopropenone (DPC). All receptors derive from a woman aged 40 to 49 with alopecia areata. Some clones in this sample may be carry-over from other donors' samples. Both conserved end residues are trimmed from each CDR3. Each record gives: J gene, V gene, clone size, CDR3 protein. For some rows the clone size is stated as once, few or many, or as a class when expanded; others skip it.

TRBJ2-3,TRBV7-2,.,ASNDYTDTQY
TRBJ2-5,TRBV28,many,ASLGGHRGPSQY
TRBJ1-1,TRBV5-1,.,ASRVGAANTEAF
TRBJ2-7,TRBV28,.,ASSLRRAYEQY
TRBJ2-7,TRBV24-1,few,ATSDSNSYEQY
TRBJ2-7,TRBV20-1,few,SANNRNYEQY
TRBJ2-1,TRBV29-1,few,SVDRPGNEQF
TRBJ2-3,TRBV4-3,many,ASSQGISSGSRPVEDTQY
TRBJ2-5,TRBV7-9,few,ASSSTIVAGFKETQY
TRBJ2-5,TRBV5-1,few,ASSYGGGAWETQY
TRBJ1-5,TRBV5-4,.,ASSLEGGQPQH
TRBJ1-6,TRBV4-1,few,ASKPGENDNSPLH
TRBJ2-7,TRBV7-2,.,ASSPMGLAGEREQY
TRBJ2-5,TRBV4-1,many,ASSESSQTSGKSETQY
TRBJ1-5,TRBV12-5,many,ASGLVPGGKGNQPQH
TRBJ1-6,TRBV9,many,ASSVGAEYNSPLH
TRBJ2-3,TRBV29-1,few,SVEDGQGRADTQY
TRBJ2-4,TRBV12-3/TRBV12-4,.,ASSGGVKNIQY
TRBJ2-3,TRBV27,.,ATHQDPAASTDTQY
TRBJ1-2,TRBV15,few,ATSSPNRGGYT
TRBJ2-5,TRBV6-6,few,ASSYGASGNQETQY
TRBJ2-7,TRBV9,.,ASSATTGNYEQY
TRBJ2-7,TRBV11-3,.,ASSLAPGRTEY
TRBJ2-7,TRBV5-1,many,ASSPAQGLEQY
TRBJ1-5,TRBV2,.,ASSGTTYTQPQH
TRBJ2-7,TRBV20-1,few,SAPGQGREQY
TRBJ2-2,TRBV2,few,ASRRFANTGELF
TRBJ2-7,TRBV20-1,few,SARDVLAGGHHEQY
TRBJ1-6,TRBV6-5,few,ASSYSFTPGGSPLH
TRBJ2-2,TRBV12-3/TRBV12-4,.,ASSSPLGSRELF
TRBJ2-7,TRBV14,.,ASTPRQGDSGEQY